The rows below give T cell receptor beta chains drawn from one sample of a study of blood T cell repertoires in COVID-19. Produced via immunoSEQ multiplex PCR; TCRdb's table is partial and in-frame only. The data contain 430,000 or so clones, roughly 89% of them singletons. Sequenced sample: peripheral blood. All receptors come from a man between 18 and 29 years old with COVID-19, enrolled during active disease. Each CDR3 is given without its conserved first and last residue.

V gene,J gene,CDR3 protein
TRBV18,TRBJ2-2,ASSHLVGRGNTGELF
TRBV11-1,TRBJ1-2,ASSPRDIAGYT
TRBV27,TRBJ2-3,ASSSYGQGPKTDTQY
TRBV29-1,TRBJ1-3,SVEDQGNTIY
TRBV7-9,TRBJ2-7,ASSPTGGAHLSEQY
TRBV7-2,TRBJ2-5,ASSLTWRETQY
TRBV7-8,TRBJ2-5,ASSLGVWGSEETQY
TRBV5-6,TRBJ2-4,ASSFQGDKNIQY
TRBV11-3,TRBJ2-3,ASSIPSATDTQY
TRBV27,TRBJ1-6,ASSKGQGSSPLH